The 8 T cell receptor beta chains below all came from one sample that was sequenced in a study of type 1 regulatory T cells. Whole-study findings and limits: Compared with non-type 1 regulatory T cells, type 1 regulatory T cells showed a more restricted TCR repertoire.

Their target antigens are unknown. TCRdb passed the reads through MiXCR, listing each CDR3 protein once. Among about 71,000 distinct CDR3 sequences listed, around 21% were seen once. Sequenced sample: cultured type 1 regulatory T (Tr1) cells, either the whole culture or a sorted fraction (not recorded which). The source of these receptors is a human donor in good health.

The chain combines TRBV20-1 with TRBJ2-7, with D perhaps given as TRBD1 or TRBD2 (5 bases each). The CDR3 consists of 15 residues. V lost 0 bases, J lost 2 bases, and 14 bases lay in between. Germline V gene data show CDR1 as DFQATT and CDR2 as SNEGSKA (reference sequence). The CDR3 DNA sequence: TGCAGTGCTAGAGATATTCGGGACGCAGCCTACGAGCAGTACTTC. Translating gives CSARDIRDAAYEQYF.

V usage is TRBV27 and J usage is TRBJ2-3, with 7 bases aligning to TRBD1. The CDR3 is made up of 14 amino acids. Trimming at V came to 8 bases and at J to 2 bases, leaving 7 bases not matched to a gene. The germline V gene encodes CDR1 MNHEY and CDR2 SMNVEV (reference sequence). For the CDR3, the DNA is TGTGCCAGCTCCCCGGGACAGTTCACAGATACGCAGTATTTT. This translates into CASSPGQFTDTQYF.

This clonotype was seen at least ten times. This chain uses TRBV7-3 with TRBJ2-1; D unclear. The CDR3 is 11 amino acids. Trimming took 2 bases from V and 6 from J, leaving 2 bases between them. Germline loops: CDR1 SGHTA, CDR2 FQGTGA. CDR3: CASSLLNEQFF. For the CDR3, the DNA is TGTGCCAGCAGCTTACTCAATGAGCAGTTCTTC.

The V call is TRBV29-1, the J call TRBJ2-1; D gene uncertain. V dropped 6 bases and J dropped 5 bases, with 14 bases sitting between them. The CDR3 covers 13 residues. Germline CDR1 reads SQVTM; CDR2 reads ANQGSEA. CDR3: CSVRSSTHNEQFF. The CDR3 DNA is TGCAGCGTAAGATCGTCGACCCACAATGAGCAGTTCTTC.

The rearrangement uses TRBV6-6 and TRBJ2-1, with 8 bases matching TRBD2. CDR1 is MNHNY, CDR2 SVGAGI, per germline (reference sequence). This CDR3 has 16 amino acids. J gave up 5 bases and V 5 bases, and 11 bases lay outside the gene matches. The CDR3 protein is CASSTIAGRVDNEQFF. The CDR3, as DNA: TGTGCCAGCAGTACCATAGCGGGAAGGGTGGACAATGAGCAGTTCTTC.

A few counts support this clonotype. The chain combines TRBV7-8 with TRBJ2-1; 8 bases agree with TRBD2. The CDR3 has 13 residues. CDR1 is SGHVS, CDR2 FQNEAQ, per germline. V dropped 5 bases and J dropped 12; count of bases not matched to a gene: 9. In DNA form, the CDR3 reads TGTGCCAGCAGCCTGAGCGGGAGATACCGGCAGTTCTTC. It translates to CASSLSGRYRQFF. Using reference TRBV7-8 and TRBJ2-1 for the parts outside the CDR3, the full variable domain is GAGVSQSPRYKVAKRGQDVALRCDPISGHVSLFWYQQALGQGPEFLTYFQNEAQLDKSGLPSDRFFAERPEGSVSTLKIQRTQQEDSAVYLCASSLSGRYRQFFGPGTRLTVL.

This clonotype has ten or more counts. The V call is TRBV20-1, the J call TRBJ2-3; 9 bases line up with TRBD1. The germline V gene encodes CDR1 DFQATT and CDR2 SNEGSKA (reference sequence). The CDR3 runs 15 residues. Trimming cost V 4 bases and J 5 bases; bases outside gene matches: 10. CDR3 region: CSANRQGEVRDTQYF. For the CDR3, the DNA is TGCAGTGCTAACCGACAGGGGGAGGTCAGAGATACGCAGTATTTT.

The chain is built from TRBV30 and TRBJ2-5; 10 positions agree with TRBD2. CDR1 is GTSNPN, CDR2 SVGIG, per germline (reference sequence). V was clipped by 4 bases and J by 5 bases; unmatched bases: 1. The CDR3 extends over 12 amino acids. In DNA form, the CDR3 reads TGTGCCTGGACTAGCGGGAGCGAGACCCAGTACTTC. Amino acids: CAWTSGSETQYF.